These 5 T cell receptor beta chains share one sample of origin, sequenced in a study of blood T cell repertoires in COVID-19. The repertoire was sequenced with immunoSEQ multiplex PCR; TCRdb's copy has only in-frame clones and lacks some. This sample has about 250,000 clones, with around four fifths found just once. Sequencing used peripheral blood. Receptors were obtained from a middle-aged man with acute or convalescent COVID-19.

This clone was seen more than once but under ten times. The CDR3 is CAWSVQYNSPLHF. CDR3 bases: TGTGCCTGGAGTGTACAGTATAATTCACCCCTCCACTTT. The chain carries TRBV30 and TRBJ1-6; D remains unclear. V lost 0 bases, J lost 4 bases, and 4 bases lay in between. Germline CDR1 reads GTSNPN; CDR2 reads SVGIG (reference sequence). This CDR3 region has 13 residues.

This clone occurred a few times. Other nucleotide sequences in the sample specify the same CDR3. The chain links TRBV5-1 to TRBJ1-1; D call uncertain. The germline V and J ends were trimmed by 4 bases and 1 base, with 14 bases remaining between them. This CDR3 spans 15 amino acids. CDR1 and CDR2 (germline): SGHRS, YFSETQ. The CDR3 reads CASSPNPGRNTEAFF. The CDR3 region has the DNA TGCGCCAGCAGCCCCAACCCAGGTCGGAACACTGAAGCTTTCTTT.

The chain employs TRBV2 and TRBJ2-2, with a possible D match to TRBD1 (5 bases). Germline CDR1 reads SNHLY; CDR2 reads FYNNEI. This CDR3 region has 14 residues. V was cut by 4 bases and J by 8 bases, with 14 bases left in between. CDR3 in amino acids: CASSAQDIAGELFF. CDR3 in DNA: TGTGCCAGCAGTGCACAGGACATAGCTGGGGAGCTGTTTTTT.

The V gene is TRBV3-1 (or the pseudogene TRBV3-2), the J gene TRBJ2-3; maybe TRBD1 (6 bases). This CDR3 spans 14 amino acids. CDR1 is LGHDT and CDR2 is YNNKEL in the germline V gene (reference sequence). The germline V and J ends were trimmed by 5 bases and 3 bases, with 12 bases remaining between them. CDR3 sequence: CASSSEGETDTQYF. The CDR3 DNA sequence: TGTGCCAGCAGCTCTGAGGGGGAGACAGATACGCAGTATTTT.

The V gene is TRBV6-1, the J gene TRBJ2-1; TRBD2 aligns across 14 bases. The CDR3 loop spans 19 amino acids. The J segment lost 3 bases and the V segment lost 2 bases, leaving 9 bases of the junction unmatched. CDR1 is MNHNS and CDR2 is SASEGT in the germline V gene. CDR3 sequence reads: CASSEYGPGLAGVYNEQFF. The DNA of the CDR3 is TGTGCCAGCAGTGAATACGGGCCGGGACTAGCGGGGGTCTACAATGAGCAGTTCTTC.